This T cell receptor (beta chain) comes out of a study of cytomegalovirus exposure and HLA in healthy donors. The study, taken as a whole, reports: Later, an analysis found that common viral pathogens appeared to be linked with several of the most significant clusters.

In its sample, this clone was seen a few times. Its antigen is unknown. Primers for the PCR totalled 60 Vbeta and 13 Jbeta. Profiled with immunoSEQ multiplex PCR; TCRdb holds only in-frame clones, not every one. The sample shows roughly 170,000 clones, around 81% of them seen only once. The CDR3 covers 14 residues. Germline CDR1 MNHNS, CDR2 SASEGT. V was pared by 11 bases and J by 12 bases, with 17 bases of the junction left unmatched. The sequencing input was PBMCs. This receptor was obtained from a woman under 40 in good health and CMV-seronegative. This sequence joins TRBV6-1 and TRBJ2-4; 9 positions match TRBD1. The CDR3 DNA reads TGTGCCGCACAGGGGGCCTTGAGTGTGGGCAGTCAGTACTTC. Translation gives CAAQGALSVGSQYF.